The 30 T cell receptor beta chains presented below share a single source sample, sequenced in a study of T cell responses to AZD1222 COVID-19 vaccine. Sequencing was performed with immunoSEQ multiplex PCR; in TCRdb, only in-frame clones are kept and a portion is missing. Here the sample spans about 34,000 clones, around nine tenths being singletons. This sample comprised peripheral blood, obtained on day 0 of AZD1222 vaccination. Every receptor here comes from an adult in good health.

This clone was found once. The chain uses TRBV7-6 and TRBJ2-3; the D is unclear. The V and J ends lost 5 bases and 2 bases respectively, with 5 bases between them. CDR3 length equals 12 residues. Germline V lookup: CDR1 SGHVS, CDR2 FNYEAQ. CDR3 DNA sequence: TGTGCCAGCAGCCTTCCCACAGATACGCAGTATTTT. This gives the protein CASSLPTDTQYF.

This rearrangement joins TRBV6-5 to TRBJ2-3; 10 bases fit TRBD2. Germline V gene lookup returns CDR1 MNHEY and CDR2 SVGAGI. Losses at the gene ends were 7 bases for V and 1 base for J; bases not matched to a gene: 2. CDR3 length equals 14 residues. For the CDR3, the DNA is TGTGCCAGCAAAACTAGCGGGGGCACAGATACGCAGTATTTT. This gives the protein CASKTSGGTDTQYF.

The chain carries TRBV14 and TRBJ2-7, with D possibly TRBD2 on 5 matching bases. This CDR3 contains 16 residues. Germline V gene data show CDR1 as SGHDN and CDR2 as FVKESK. Deletions cut 0 bases from V and 2 bases from J, with 14 bases between. The CDR3 DNA sequence: TGTGCCAGCAGCCAAGATTGGGGAGTAGGCGCCTACGAGCAGTACTTC. Its protein product is CASSQDWGVGAYEQYF.

The count of this clone is one. The gene calls are TRBV19 and TRBJ2-1; 7 bases align to TRBD2. CDR1 and CDR2 from the germline V gene are LNHDA and SQIVND (reference sequence). The CDR3 consists of 14 residues. With V trimmed by 3 bases and J by 4 bases, 3 bases remained unmatched. In DNA form, the CDR3 reads TGTGCCAGTAGTATCGGACTAGATTACAATGAGCAGTTCTTC. It yields the protein CASSIGLDYNEQFF.

This chain joins TRBV6-5 and TRBJ1-2; D is undetermined. The CDR3 has 13 residues. V gave up 2 bases and J gave up 4 bases, with 8 bases separating them. Germline V gives CDR1 MNHEY, CDR2 SVGAGI. The CDR3 loop is CASSYRSGYGYTF. The CDR3 nucleotides are TGTGCCAGCAGTTACCGAAGCGGCTATGGCTACACCTTC.

The chain carries TRBV19 and TRBJ1-5, with D perhaps TRBD1 (5 bases). V lost 8 bases and J 1 base, leaving 15 bases between the germline ends. CDR1 and CDR2 from the germline V gene are LNHDA and SQIVND (reference sequence). This CDR3 contains 15 residues. The CDR3 nucleotides read TGTGCCAGTGCAGGGACGGGAAGGAGCAATCAGCCCCAGCATTTT. Amino acid sequence: CASAGTGRSNQPQHF.

The chain couples TRBV2 to TRBJ2-5; weak D call: TRBD1 (6 bases). Germline V gene sequence: CDR1 SNHLY, CDR2 FYNNEI. V dropped 4 bases and J dropped 3 bases, with 9 bases sitting between them. CDR3 length: 13 amino acids. CDR3 DNA: TGTGCCAGCAGTGCGACAGGAAAAGAGACCCAGTACTTC. Its translation: CASSATGKETQYF.

This clone was counted a single time. This chain uses TRBV12-5 with TRBJ2-3, with D perhaps TRBD1 (5 bases). CDR1 and CDR2 from the germline V gene are LGHNT and FRNRAP. CDR3 size: 15 residues. V was shortened by 4 bases and J by 4 bases, with 15 bases between the two germline ends. CDR3 in DNA: TGTGCTAGTGGTTCCGATAGGCGACAGTCAGATACGCAGTATTTT. Translating it yields CASGSDRRQSDTQYF.

This clone came up once. The chain carries TRBV28 and TRBJ1-2; possibly TRBD1 for D (6 bases). Trimming took off 5 bases at V and 7 bases at J, with 17 bases between the two ends. The CDR3 loop spans 14 amino acids. Germline loops: CDR1 MDHEN, CDR2 SYDVKM. The DNA of the CDR3 is TGTGCCAGCAGTACCCCGGGGGCTCAGGGTGGCTACACCTTC. As protein: CASSTPGAQGGYTF.

V and J are TRBV11-2 and TRBJ2-2; 7 bases align to TRBD1. This CDR3 spans 14 amino acids. The V and J ends lost 4 bases and 4 bases, in that order; junction bases with no gene match: 3. CDR1 SGHAT and CDR2 FQNNGV come from the germline V gene. The CDR3 spells CASSSRTGTGELFF. In nucleotides, the CDR3 is TGTGCCAGCAGCTCCCGGACAGGCACCGGGGAGCTGTTTTTT.

This clone occurred once. V is TRBV12-3 or TRBV12-4 and J is TRBJ1-2; D is ambiguous. The CDR3 totals 13 residues. Trimming took off 5 bases at V and 5 bases at J, with 12 bases between the two ends. CDR3 sequence: CASSGAKPYGYTF. Written as DNA, the CDR3 is TGTGCCAGCAGTGGCGCGAAGCCATATGGCTACACCTTC.

The CDR3 spells CAIRDRGYRAKNIQYF. The CDR3 DNA reads as TGTGCCATCAGAGACAGGGGTTATAGAGCCAAAAACATTCAGTACTTC. This chain links TRBV10-3 with TRBJ2-4, with 8 bases matching TRBD1. This CDR3 spans 16 amino acids. The germline V gene encodes CDR1 ENHRY and CDR2 SYGVKD. Trimming at V came to 6 bases and at J to 0 bases, leaving 7 bases not matched to a gene.

The J gene is TRBJ2-7, the V gene TRBV30, with D perhaps assigned TRBD1 or TRBD2 (5 bases each). The CDR3 is 14 residues long. V was pared by 0 bases and J by 3 bases, with 12 bases between. Germline V gives CDR1 GTSNPN, CDR2 SVGIG (reference sequence). As DNA, the CDR3 is TGTGCCTGGAGTGTACAGGAGGATCTCTACGAGCAGTACTTC. The encoded protein is CAWSVQEDLYEQYF.

This chain connects TRBV5-1 to TRBJ2-5, with a tentative D call TRBD1 (6 bases). V was clipped by 1 base and J by 5 bases, with 18 bases between them. The CDR3 covers 16 residues. Germline CDR1 and CDR2: SGHRS and YFSETQ. The CDR3 nucleotides are TGCGCCAGCAGCTTGACGCTAACAGGGACCACGGAGACCCAGTACTTC. Its protein product is CASSLTLTGTTETQYF.

This clone was recorded once. The chain has TRBV4-2 and TRBJ2-7; 7 nucleotides line up with TRBD2. V lost 1 base, J lost 2 bases, and 5 bases stayed unmatched. The CDR3 spans 15 residues. From germline, CDR1 is LGHNA and CDR2 YNFKEQ. CDR3 sequence reads: CASSQVLADTYEQYF. CDR3 DNA: TGTGCCAGCAGCCAAGTCCTAGCGGATACCTACGAGCAGTACTTC.

The gene calls are TRBV6-2 or TRBV6-3 and TRBJ2-5; D possibly corresponds to TRBD1 (5 bases). V lost 6 bases to trimming and J lost 5 bases, with 16 bases between them. The CDR3 is made up of 14 amino acids. Germline V gene sequence: CDR1 MNHEY, CDR2 SVGEGT. CDR3 in DNA: TGTGCCAGCAGCCCCGTGGTGCAGGGTGAGACCCAGTACTTC. Residues: CASSPVVQGETQYF.

The rearrangement joins TRBV18 to TRBJ2-7, with D maybe TRBD1 (6 bases). This CDR3 has 14 residues. Germline assignment: CDR1 KGHSH and CDR2 LQKENI. Trimming removed 5 bases from V and 5 bases from J, with 16 bases in between. This CDR3 reads CASSRSPGTNEQYF. The CDR3 DNA is TGTGCCAGCTCAAGAAGCCCCGGGACAAACGAGCAGTACTTC. The full variable domain, with the rest looked up from reference TRBV18 and TRBJ2-7, is NAGVMQNPRHLVRRRGQEARLRCSPMKGHSHVYWYRQLPEEGLKFMVYLQKENIIDESGMPKERFSAEFPKEGPSILRIQQVVRGDSAAYFCASSRSPGTNEQYFGPGTRLTVT.

CDR3 sequence reads: CASSEGNPGGSGNTIYF. The CDR3 DNA reads TGTGCCAGCAGTGAAGGCAACCCGGGGGGCTCTGGAAACACCATATATTTT. The V gene is TRBV6-1, the J gene TRBJ1-3; D perhaps matches TRBD1 (5 bases). From germline, CDR1 is MNHNS and CDR2 SASEGT. V was pared by 1 base and J by 0 bases, with 13 bases between. The CDR3 has 17 residues.

This clone was observed a single time. The chain joins TRBV28 to TRBJ2-3; 8 positions match TRBD1. V lost 4 bases to trimming and J lost 3 bases; unmatched junction nucleotides: 9. This CDR3 has 16 amino acids. CDR1 and CDR2 from the germline V gene are MDHEN and SYDVKM. The DNA of the CDR3 is TGTGCCAGCAGTTCACCGACAGGGGCGGGGACAGATACGCAGTATTTT. Its translation: CASSSPTGAGTDTQYF.

CDR3 sequence reads: CSASGYTQYF. The DNA for the CDR3 is TGCAGTGCGAGCGGATATACGCAGTATTTT. This rearrangement joins TRBV20-1 to TRBJ2-3, with D tentatively TRBD2 (5 bases). CDR1 DFQATT and CDR2 SNEGSKA come from the germline V gene (reference sequence). V was pared by 6 bases and J by 7 bases, with 8 bases between. The CDR3 totals 10 residues.

The chain uses TRBV9 and TRBJ1-2, with D perhaps matching TRBD1 (6 bases). V was trimmed by 4 bases and J by 6 bases, leaving 16 bases between them. This CDR3 spans 14 amino acids. Germline V gene sequence: CDR1 SGDLS, CDR2 YYNGEE. Here the CDR3 DNA reads TGTGCCAGCAGCCACAGTCGACAGGAAAATGGCTACACCTTC. It translates to CASSHSRQENGYTF. The full variable domain, its missing parts supplied by reference TRBV9 and TRBJ1-2, is DSGVTQTPKHLITATGQRVTLRCSPRSGDLSVYWYQQSLDQGLQFLIQYYNGEERAKGNILERFSAQQFPDLHSELNLSSLELGDSALYFCASSHSRQENGYTFGSGTRLTVV.

The V gene is TRBV2, the J gene TRBJ2-7, with no clear D. The CDR3 totals 11 residues. CDR1 and CDR2 from the germline V gene are SNHLY and FYNNEI. Trimming took off 8 bases at V and 0 bases at J, with 5 bases between the two ends. This CDR3 is CASAFSYEQYF. In DNA, the CDR3 is TGTGCCAGCGCCTTCTCCTACGAGCAGTACTTC. The full variable domain, completed using reference TRBV2 and TRBJ2-7, is EPEVTQTPSHQVTQMGQEVILRCVPISNHLYFYWYRQILGQKVEFLVSFYNNEISEKSEIFDDQFSVERPDGSNFTLKIRSTKLEDSAMYFCASAFSYEQYFGPGTRLTVT.

This clone was seen only once. The gene calls are TRBV10-3 and TRBJ2-3; a weak D match, TRBD2 (6 bases). With 10 bases removed from V and 1 base from J, the gap between germline ends came to 15 bases. CDR3 length: 14 residues. The germline V gene encodes CDR1 ENHRY and CDR2 SYGVKD. CDR3 in amino acids: CATRRPSGTDTQYF. In DNA form, the CDR3 reads TGTGCCACCCGACGACCTAGCGGCACAGATACGCAGTATTTT.

V is TRBV4-2 and J is TRBJ1-2, with 8 bases aligning to TRBD1. The V segment lost 3 bases and the J segment 7 bases; nucleotides outside the gene matches: 7. The CDR3 runs 14 residues. Germline V lookup: CDR1 LGHNA, CDR2 YNFKEQ. The CDR3 DNA reads as TGTGCCAGCAGCCAGGCGACAGGGGAGCTTGGCTACACCTTC. Translating gives CASSQATGELGYTF.

This sequence joins TRBV18 and TRBJ1-4, with D perhaps TRBD1 (5 bases). Germline CDR1 and CDR2: KGHSH and LQKENI. V shed 3 bases and J shed 8 bases, with 13 bases lying between them. The CDR3 length is 14 residues. CDR3 nucleotide sequence: TGTGCCAGCTCACCGGCCCGGGACCGAGAAAAACTGTTTTTT. It codes for CASSPARDREKLFF.

In DNA form, the CDR3 reads TGTGCCAGCAGTTTATCGGGGACAGCGCTTGTGGGCTACACCTTC. Translated: CASSLSGTALVGYTF. The chain has TRBV27 and TRBJ1-2; 7 positions agree with TRBD1. The CDR3 consists of 15 residues. The V gene end was trimmed by 0 bases and the J gene end by 8 bases; junction bases not matched to a gene: 9. Germline values: CDR1 MNHEY, CDR2 SMNVEV (reference sequence).

V gene TRBV27 combines with J gene TRBJ2-1, with D possibly being TRBD1 (6 bases). Germline CDR1 reads MNHEY; CDR2 reads SMNVEV (reference sequence). V was trimmed by 3 bases and J by 6 bases, leaving 18 bases between them. The CDR3 length is 16 residues. The CDR3 region has the DNA TGTGCCAGCAGTTTTTTCCCCGGACAGAAAGTCAATGAGCAGTTCTTC. Its translation: CASSFFPGQKVNEQFF.

In DNA, the CDR3 is TGTGCCGCTCGGGACACGTCCTACGAGCAGTACTTC. This sequence encodes CAARDTSYEQYF. The V and J genes are TRBV6-5 and TRBJ2-7, with D maybe TRBD1 (6 bases). This CDR3 region has 12 residues. Germline V gene sequence: CDR1 MNHEY, CDR2 SVGAGI. Trimming cost V 11 bases and J 1 base, with 12 bases left between them.

The chain combines TRBV3-1 (or the pseudogene TRBV3-2) with TRBJ1-2, with D perhaps matching TRBD1 (6 bases). Between the trimmed V and J ends, which lost 0 bases and 3 bases, there was a span of 11 bases. This CDR3 is 15 amino acids long. Germline values: CDR1 LGHDT, CDR2 YNNKEL (reference sequence). CDR3 nucleotide sequence: TGTGCCAGCAGCCAAGATGACAGGAGATACTATGGCTACACCTTC. As protein: CASSQDDRRYYGYTF.

This chain connects TRBV6-4 to TRBJ1-2; D remains unclear. The germline V gene has CDR1 MRHNA and CDR2 SNTAGT. Trimming cost V 2 bases and J 8 bases, with 6 bases left between them. This CDR3 is built from 11 residues. CDR3: CASSDGRGYTF. The CDR3 DNA reads TGTGCCAGCAGTGACGGGAGAGGCTACACCTTC.